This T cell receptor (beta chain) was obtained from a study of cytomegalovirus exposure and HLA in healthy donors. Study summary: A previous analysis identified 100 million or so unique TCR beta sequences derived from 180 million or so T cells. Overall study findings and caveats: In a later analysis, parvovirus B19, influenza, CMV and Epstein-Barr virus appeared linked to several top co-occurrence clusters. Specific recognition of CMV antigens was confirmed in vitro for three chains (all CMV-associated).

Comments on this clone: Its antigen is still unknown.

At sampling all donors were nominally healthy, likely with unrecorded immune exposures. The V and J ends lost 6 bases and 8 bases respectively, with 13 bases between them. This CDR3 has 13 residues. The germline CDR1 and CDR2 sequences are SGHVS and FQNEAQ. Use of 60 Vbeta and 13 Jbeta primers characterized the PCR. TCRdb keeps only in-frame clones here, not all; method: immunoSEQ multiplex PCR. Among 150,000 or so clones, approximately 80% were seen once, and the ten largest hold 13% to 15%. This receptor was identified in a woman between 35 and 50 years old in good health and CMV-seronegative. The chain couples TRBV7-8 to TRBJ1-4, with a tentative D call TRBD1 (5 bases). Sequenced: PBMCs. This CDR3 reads CASRGSGGEKLFF. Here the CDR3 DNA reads TGTGCCAGCAGGGGTTCGGGGGGGGAAAAACTGTTTTTT.